This TCR beta chain emerged from a study of cytomegalovirus exposure and HLA in healthy donors. Study results and caveats: In the analysis, some V segments, TRBV6-2 and TRBV6-3 included, were excluded as indistinguishable. Previously analyzed data showed that most TCR beta V segments were productive at a frequency of about 87% or about 30%. Later work found most CMV-associated TCR beta chains apparently HLA-restricted.

Amplification used 60 Vbeta primers and 13 Jbeta primers. Libraries were prepared by immunoSEQ multiplex PCR; TCRdb keeps only in-frame clonotypes and omits some of them. The data show some 70,000 clones, approximately 80% seen once. This clone occurred a few times. Its antigen is as yet unknown. Per the germline V gene, CDR1 is SEHNR and CDR2 is FQNEAQ (reference sequence). The CDR3 is 15 residues long. V lost 5 bases, J lost 0 bases, and 11 bases lay in between. The source of this sequence is a man between 18 and 35 years old in good health and CMV-seropositive. Sequencing input: PBMCs. V and J are TRBV7-9 and TRBJ2-1; D may be TRBD1 (6 bases). The CDR3 reads CASSRGGYSYNEQFF. The CDR3 DNA sequence: TGTGCCAGCAGCCGAGGGGGTTACTCCTACAATGAGCAGTTCTTC.